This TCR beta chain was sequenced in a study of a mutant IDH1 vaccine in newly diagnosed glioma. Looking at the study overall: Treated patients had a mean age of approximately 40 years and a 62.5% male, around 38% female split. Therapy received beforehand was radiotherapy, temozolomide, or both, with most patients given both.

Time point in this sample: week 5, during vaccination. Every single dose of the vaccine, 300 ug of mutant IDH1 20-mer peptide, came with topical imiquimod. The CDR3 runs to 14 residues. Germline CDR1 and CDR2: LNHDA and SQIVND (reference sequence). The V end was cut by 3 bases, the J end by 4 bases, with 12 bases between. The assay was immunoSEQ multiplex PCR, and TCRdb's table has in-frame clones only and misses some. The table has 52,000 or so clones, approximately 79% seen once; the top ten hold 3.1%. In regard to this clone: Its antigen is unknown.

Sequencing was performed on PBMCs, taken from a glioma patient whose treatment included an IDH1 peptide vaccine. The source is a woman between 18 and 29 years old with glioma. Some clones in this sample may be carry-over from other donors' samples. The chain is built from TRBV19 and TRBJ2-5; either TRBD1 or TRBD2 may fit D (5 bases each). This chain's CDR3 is CASSMAFGTETQYF. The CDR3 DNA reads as TGTGCCAGTAGTATGGCCTTTGGGACAGAGACCCAGTACTTC.